The next 10 T cell receptor beta chains were all read from a single sample in a study of blood T cell repertoires in COVID-19. Profiling relied on immunoSEQ multiplex PCR, and the TCRdb table lists in-frame clones only, not all of them. The sample contains over 250,000 clones, roughly 85% of which appear only once. The sequencing sample was made of peripheral blood. These receptors were taken from a woman aged 65 to 85 with acute or convalescent COVID-19.

In its sample, this clone was seen once. The rearrangement joins TRBV7-2 to TRBJ2-3; D is ambiguous. Trimming shortened V by 0 bases and J by 4 bases, and 8 bases separated the two germline ends. The CDR3 has 14 residues. Germline V gives CDR1 SGHTA, CDR2 FQGNSA. In nucleotides, the CDR3 is TGTGCCAGCAGCTTAGCCAATACTCCAGATACGCAGTATTTT. Protein: CASSLANTPDTQYF.

The chain has TRBV4-1 and TRBJ1-5; tentatively, D is TRBD1 (6 bases). In germline, CDR1 is MGHRA, CDR2 YSYEKL. CDR3 size: 15 residues. V lost 4 bases and J lost 5, with 15 bases in between. CDR3 sequence reads: CASSRIPGDDQPQHF. CDR3 DNA sequence: TGCGCCAGCAGCCGGATTCCAGGGGACGATCAGCCCCAGCATTTT.

The chain has TRBV7-9 and TRBJ2-7; D is possibly TRBD1 (6 bases). V shed 3 bases and J shed 0 bases, with 15 bases lying between them. The germline CDR1 and CDR2 sequences are SEHNR and FQNEAQ (reference sequence). The CDR3 loop spans 16 amino acids. CDR3 DNA: TGTGCCAGCAGCTTGCTGTCACCACAGGGCTCCTACGAGCAGTACTTC. Protein: CASSLLSPQGSYEQYF.

The rearrangement joins TRBV11-2 to TRBJ1-1; D may be TRBD1 (6 bases). CDR1 is SGHAT, CDR2 FQNNGV, per germline. This CDR3 comprises 15 residues. Deletions cut 3 bases from V and 7 bases from J, with 18 bases between. The chain's CDR3 is CASSFQPNDRFEAFF. CDR3 coding DNA: TGTGCCAGCAGCTTTCAGCCAAATGACAGGTTTGAAGCTTTCTTT.

The chain has TRBV6-5 and TRBJ1-5; D is undetermined. Trimming pared 4 bases from V and 0 bases from J, leaving 7 bases between. Germline CDR1 reads MNHEY; CDR2 reads SVGAGI. The CDR3 length is 14 residues. CDR3: CASSFRYSNQPQHF. The CDR3 DNA reads as TGTGCCAGCAGTTTCCGGTATAGCAATCAGCCCCAGCATTTT.

The V call is TRBV12-3 or TRBV12-4, the J call TRBJ1-4; D is unclear. V was shortened by 5 bases and J by 4 bases, with 5 bases between the two germline ends. This CDR3 comprises 12 residues. DNA for the CDR3: TGTGCCAGCAGTCCGTTTAATGAAAAACTGTTTTTT. As protein: CASSPFNEKLFF.

This chain links TRBV19 with TRBJ1-4; weak D call: TRBD1 (6 bases). This CDR3 contains 15 residues. V was pared by 3 bases and J by 3 bases, with 11 bases between. CDR1 LNHDA and CDR2 SQIVND come from the germline V gene (reference sequence). The CDR3 DNA is TGTGCCAGTAGTATCAGGGGTCCACCTAATGAAAAACTGTTTTTT. Translated, it gives CASSIRGPPNEKLFF. The full variable domain, rest sourced from reference TRBV19 and TRBJ1-4, is DGGITQSPKYLFRKEGQNVTLSCEQNLNHDAMYWYRQDPGQGLRLIYYSQIVNDFQKGDIAEGYSVSREKKESFPLTVTSAQKNPTAFYLCASSIRGPPNEKLFFGSGTQLSVL.

The CDR3 region has the DNA TGTGCCAGCAGGCATGAACAGGTAGCCGGGGAGCTGTTTTTT. Translation gives CASRHEQVAGELFF. The chain has TRBV6-5 and TRBJ2-2; D is perhaps TRBD1 (5 bases). Germline CDR1 MNHEY, CDR2 SVGAGI. The CDR3 runs to 14 residues. V lost 6 bases to trimming and J lost 6 bases, with 14 bases between them.

V is TRBV6-4 and J is TRBJ2-3; 9 bases fit TRBD2. The trim removed 3 bases at V and 5 bases at J, leaving 3 bases unmatched. The CDR3 is 14 amino acids. From germline, CDR1 is MRHNA and CDR2 SNTAGT. DNA of the CDR3: TGTGCCAGCAGTGAGCGGGGGGGCGTAGATACGCAGTATTTT. This encodes CASSERGGVDTQYF.

This clone was picked up one time. This sequence joins TRBV4-2 and TRBJ2-7; D is perhaps TRBD2 (5 bases). V shed 0 bases and J shed 2 bases, with 8 bases lying between them. The CDR3 contains 14 residues. Per the germline V gene, CDR1 is LGHNA and CDR2 is YNFKEQ. The DNA for the CDR3 is TGTGCCAGCAGCCAAGAGAGGGCGGCCTACGAGCAGTACTTC. Encoded protein: CASSQERAAYEQYF.